The next 8 T cell receptor beta chains were all read from a single sample in a study of CD8+ T cells in alopecia areata. Specified treatment: oral pan-JAK inhibitor, 5-10 mg twice daily. RNA extraction was followed by reverse transcription into cDNA, which acted as the sequencing template. Here immunoSEQ multiplex PCR was the method, and the copy in TCRdb shows in-frame clones only, minus some. The data show approximately 160,000 clones, about 60% seen once. Sample: CD4+ T cells sorted from blood, taken at week 24, from a patient treated with tofacitinib. Receptor source: a human donor with alopecia areata.

V gene TRBV29-1 combines with J gene TRBJ2-7; D call uncertain. CDR1 and CDR2 (germline): SQVTM, ANQGSEA. This CDR3 spans 11 amino acids. The V end lost 5 bases, the J end lost 3 bases, and 8 bases lay between the germline ends. The CDR3 DNA reads as TGCAGCGTTCGGCGTAACTACGAGCAGTACTTC. It specifies CSVRRNYEQYF.

The gene calls are TRBV29-1 and TRBJ2-5, with 7 nucleotides matching TRBD2. Losses at the gene ends were 4 bases for V and 7 bases for J; bases not matched to a gene: 9. CDR3 size: 13 residues. Germline V gene lookup returns CDR1 SQVTM and CDR2 ANQGSEA. CDR3 sequence reads: CSVGGDYGGTQYF. CDR3 bases: TGCAGCGTTGGCGGGGACTACGGAGGGACCCAGTACTTC. Complete variable domain (other parts from reference TRBV29-1 and TRBJ2-5): SAVISQKPSRDICQRGTSLTIQCQVDSQVTMMFWYRQQPGQSLTLIATANQGSEATYESGFVIDKFPISRPNLTFSTLTVSNMSPEDSSIYLCSVGGDYGGTQYFGPGTRLLVL.

A note on this clone: The same CDR3 can be traced to other DNA sequences in this sample. The rearrangement joins TRBV4-1 to TRBJ2-7; 7 bases line up with TRBD1. Unmatched junction bases numbered 4, after V lost 2 bases and J lost 0 bases. The CDR3 is 15 amino acids. Looked up from germline, CDR1 is MGHRA and CDR2 is YSYEKL. CDR3 loop: CASSQPGQSSYEQYF. For the CDR3, the DNA is TGCGCCAGCAGCCAACCGGGACAGAGCTCCTACGAGCAGTACTTC.

The J gene is TRBJ1-5, the V gene TRBV30; D gene unclear. The germline V gene has CDR1 GTSNPN and CDR2 SVGIG (reference sequence). Trimming took off 2 bases at V and 0 bases at J, with 11 bases between the two ends. This CDR3 has 15 amino acids. The CDR3 DNA reads TGTGCCTGGAGTTTGGGGAGACGTAGCAATCAGCCCCAGCATTTT. Its translation is CAWSLGRRSNQPQHF.

The chain uses TRBV30 and TRBJ1-1, with unresolved D. CDR1 is GTSNPN and CDR2 is SVGIG in the germline V gene (reference sequence). The ends were cut back, 6 bases at V and 5 bases at J, with 7 bases in the middle. CDR3 length: 10 amino acids. CDR3 DNA: TGTGCCTGTCGGCGGACTGAAGCTTTCTTT. Its protein product is CACRRTEAFF.

V usage is TRBV25-1 and J usage is TRBJ1-5; possibly TRBD1 for D (5 bases). The germline V gene has CDR1 MGHDK and CDR2 SYGVNS. V lost 4 bases and J lost 2, with 18 bases in between. The CDR3 is made up of 17 amino acids. CDR3 in DNA: TGTGCCAGCAGTGGAGGTGGAGAACCGGGGGGCAATCAGCCCCAGCATTTT. This sequence encodes CASSGGGEPGGNQPQHF.

This clone was recorded a few times. This chain links TRBV29-1 with TRBJ1-2, with unresolved D. The CDR3 runs 16 residues. Per the germline V gene, CDR1 is SQVTM and CDR2 is ANQGSEA. With 0 bases removed from V and 7 bases from J, the gap between germline ends came to 21 bases. The CDR3 protein is CSVEDPSSVRSIGYTF. In DNA form, the CDR3 reads TGCAGCGTTGAAGATCCGAGTTCGGTACGGTCTATTGGCTACACCTTC.

This clone showed up just once. The J gene is TRBJ1-6, the V gene TRBV5-7; a possible D gene is TRBD1 (6 bases). TRBV5-7 is an ORF, and what it does is uncertain. The V and J ends lost 3 bases and 7 bases respectively, with 11 bases between them. The CDR3 is 14 amino acids. The CDR3 sequence is CASSSPGQNSPLHF. In DNA form, the CDR3 reads TGTGCCAGCAGCTCGCCGGGACAAAATTCACCCCTCCACTTT.